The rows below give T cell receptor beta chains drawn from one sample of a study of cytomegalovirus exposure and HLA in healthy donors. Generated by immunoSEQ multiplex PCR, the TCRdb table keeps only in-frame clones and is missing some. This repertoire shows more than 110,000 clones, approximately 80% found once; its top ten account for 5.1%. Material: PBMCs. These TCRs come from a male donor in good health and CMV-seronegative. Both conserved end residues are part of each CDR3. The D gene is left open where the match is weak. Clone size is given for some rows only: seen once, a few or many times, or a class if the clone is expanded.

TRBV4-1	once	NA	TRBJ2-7	CASSPIDFIPGSSYEQYF	TGCGCCAGCAGCCCAATCGACTTTATCCCCGGGAGCTCCTACGAGCAGTACTTC
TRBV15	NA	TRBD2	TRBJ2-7	CATSRDTSGVYEQYF	TGTGCCACCAGCAGAGATACTAGCGGGGTCTACGAGCAGTACTTC
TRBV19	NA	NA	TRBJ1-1	CATYTRAFF	TGTGCCACGTATACTAGGGCTTTCTTT
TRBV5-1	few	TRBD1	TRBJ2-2	CASSRDRGNTGELFF	TGCGCCAGCAGCAGGGACAGGGGCAACACCGGGGAGCTGTTTTTT
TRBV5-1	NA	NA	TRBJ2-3	CASSLMGPDTQYF	TGCGCCAGCAGCTTGATGGGCCCAGATACGCAGTATTTT
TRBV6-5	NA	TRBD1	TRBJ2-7	CASTTTGLTAYEQYF	TGTGCCAGCACTACGACAGGGCTGACCGCCTACGAGCAGTACTTC
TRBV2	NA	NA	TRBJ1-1	CASTKADLRSIAFF	TGTGCCAGCACCAAGGCGGACTTACGCTCCATAGCTTTCTTT
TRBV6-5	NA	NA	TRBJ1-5	CASSYSRQGNQPQHF	TGTGCCAGCAGTTACTCGCGGCAGGGTAATCAGCCCCAGCATTTT
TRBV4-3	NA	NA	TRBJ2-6	CASSQDAVSGANVLTF	TGCGCCAGCAGCCAAGATGCAGTCTCTGGGGCCAACGTCCTGACTTTC
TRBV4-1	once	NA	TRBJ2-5	CASSQGGQYQETQYF	TGCGCCAGCAGCCAAGGAGGACAGTACCAAGAGACCCAGTACTTC
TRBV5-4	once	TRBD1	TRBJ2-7	CASSLDLTGAYEQYF	TGTGCCAGCAGCTTGGACTTAACAGGGGCCTACGAGCAGTACTTC
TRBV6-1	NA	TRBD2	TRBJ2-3	CASSRPSGRVNTQYF	TGTGCCAGCAGTAGGCCTAGCGGGCGAGTGAATACGCAGTATTTT
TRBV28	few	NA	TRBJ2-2	CASVPIRNTGELFF	TGTGCCAGCGTACCCATCAGGAACACCGGGGAGCTGTTTTTT
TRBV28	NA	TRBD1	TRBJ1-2	CASSQVRDSANYGYTF	TGTGCCAGCAGCCAAGTCCGGGACAGTGCTAACTATGGCTACACCTTC
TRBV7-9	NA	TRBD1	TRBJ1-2	CASSLGGQDANYGYTF	TGTGCCAGCAGCTTAGGTGGACAGGACGCTAACTATGGCTACACCTTC
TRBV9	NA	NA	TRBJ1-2	CASIPDDGPYGYTF	TGTGCCAGCATCCCCGACGATGGGCCTTATGGCTACACCTTC
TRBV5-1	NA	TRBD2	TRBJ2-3	CASSRLAGDTDTQYF	TGCGCCAGCAGCCGACTAGCGGGGGACACAGATACGCAGTATTTT
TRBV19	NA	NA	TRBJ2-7	CASSITTASSYEQYF	TGTGCCAGTAGTATCACGACAGCCAGCTCCTACGAGCAGTACTTC
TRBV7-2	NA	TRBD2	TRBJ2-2	CASSLVSGGPRTNTGELFF	TGTGCCAGCAGCTTAGTTAGCGGGGGGCCAAGAACGAACACCGGGGAGCTGTTTTTT
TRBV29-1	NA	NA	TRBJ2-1	CSVVLRSGNEQFF	TGCAGCGTTGTACTCAGATCGGGCAATGAGCAGTTCTTC
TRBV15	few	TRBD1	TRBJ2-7	CATSETGGSYEQYF	TGTGCCACCTCTGAGACAGGGGGCTCCTACGAGCAGTACTTC
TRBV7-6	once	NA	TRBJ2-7	CASSLAVGGTSSYEQYF	TGTGCCAGCAGCTTAGCTGTCGGGGGGACATCCTCCTACGAGCAGTACTTC
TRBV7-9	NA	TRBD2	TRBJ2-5	CASSAGLALSTQETQYF	TGTGCCAGCAGCGCGGGACTAGCGCTCTCGACACAAGAGACCCAGTACTTC
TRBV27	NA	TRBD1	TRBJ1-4	CASSMIGQGNEKLFF	TGTGCCAGCAGTATGATCGGACAGGGTAATGAAAAACTGTTTTTT
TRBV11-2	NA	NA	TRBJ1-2	CASSPRGGPNYGYTF	TGTGCCAGCAGCCCTAGGGGGGGCCCTAACTATGGCTACACCTTC
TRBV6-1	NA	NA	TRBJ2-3	CASSEWAGIGTQYF	TGTGCCAGCAGTGAATGGGCGGGGATCGGAACGCAGTATTTT
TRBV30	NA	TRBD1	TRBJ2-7	CAWSTWTGKSYEQYF	TGTGCCTGGAGTACGTGGACAGGGAAATCCTACGAGCAGTACTTC
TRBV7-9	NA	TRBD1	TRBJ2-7	CASSLTGGSYEQYF	TGTGCCAGCAGCTTGACAGGGGGCTCCTACGAGCAGTACTTC
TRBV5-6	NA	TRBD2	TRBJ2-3	CASSFVRGGTDTQYF	TGTGCCAGCAGCTTTGTCCGGGGGGGGACAGATACGCAGTATTTT
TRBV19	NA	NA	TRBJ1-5	CASSIDPYSSNQPQHF	TGTGCCAGTAGTATAGATCCCTACTCTAGCAATCAGCCCCAGCATTTT
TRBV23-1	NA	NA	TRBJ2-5	CASSQSRDGEETQYF	TGCGCCAGCAGTCAATCAAGAGACGGAGAGGAGACCCAGTACTTC
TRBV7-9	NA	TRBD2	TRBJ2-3	CASSLSPTSGDSTDTQYF	TGTGCCAGCAGCTTATCTCCAACTAGCGGGGACTCCACAGATACGCAGTATTTT
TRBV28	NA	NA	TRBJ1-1	CASSPRTGGTAGTEAFF	TGTGCCAGCAGTCCTAGAACGGGGGGCACCGCGGGCACTGAAGCTTTCTTT
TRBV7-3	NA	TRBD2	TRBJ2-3	CASSLGLAPTDTQYF	TGTGCCAGCAGCCTCGGACTAGCCCCCACAGATACGCAGTATTTT
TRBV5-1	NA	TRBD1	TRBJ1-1	CASSLAAGTGRGNTEAFF	TGCGCCAGCAGCTTGGCCGCGGGGACAGGGAGGGGGAACACTGAAGCTTTCTTT
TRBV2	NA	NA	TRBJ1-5	CASSGAPGNQPQHF	TGTGCCAGCAGTGGAGCCCCGGGGAATCAGCCCCAGCATTTT
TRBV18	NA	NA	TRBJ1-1	CASSPLGGNTEAFF	TGTGCCAGCTCACCACTGGGAGGGAACACTGAAGCTTTCTTT
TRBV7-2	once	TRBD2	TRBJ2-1	CASSGGTYNEQFF	TGTGCCAGCTCCGGGGGGACCTACAATGAGCAGTTCTTC
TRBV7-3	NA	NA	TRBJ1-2	CASSGHKTAGGGYTF	TGTGCCAGCAGCGGACATAAAACTGCTGGCGGCGGCTACACCTTC
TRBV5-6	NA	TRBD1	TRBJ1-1	CASSPDREDTEAFF	TGTGCCAGCAGCCCAGACAGGGAGGACACTGAAGCTTTCTTT
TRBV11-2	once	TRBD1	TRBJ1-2	CASSPSRGQGYTF	TGTGCCAGCAGCCCAAGCAGGGGGCAAGGCTACACCTTC
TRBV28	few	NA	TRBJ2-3	CASRRGREFTDTQYF	TGTGCCAGCAGGAGGGGGAGGGAGTTCACAGATACGCAGTATTTT
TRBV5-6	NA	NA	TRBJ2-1	CASSFPERGEQFF	TGTGCCAGCAGCTTCCCCGAGAGGGGGGAGCAGTTCTTC
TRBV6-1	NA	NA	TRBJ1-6	CATEWGEGGNSPLHF	TGTGCCACCGAGTGGGGAGAGGGGGGGAATTCACCCCTCCACTTT
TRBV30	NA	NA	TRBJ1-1	CATTRRLNTEAFF	TGTGCCACTACCCGACGGTTGAACACTGAAGCTTTCTTT
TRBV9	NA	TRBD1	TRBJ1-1	CASSRQGTPTLNTEAFF	TGTGCCAGCAGCCGACAGGGAACCCCAACTCTAAACACTGAAGCTTTCTTT
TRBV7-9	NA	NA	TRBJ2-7	CASSNLENEQYF	TGTGCCAGCAGCAACCTAGAGAACGAGCAGTACTTC
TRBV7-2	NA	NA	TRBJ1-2	CASSTAGTLHGYTF	TGTGCCAGCAGCACGGCCGGGACACTTCATGGCTACACCTTC
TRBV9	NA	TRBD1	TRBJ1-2	CASSVDRDRTYGYTF	TGTGCCAGCAGCGTAGATCGGGACAGAACTTATGGCTACACCTTC
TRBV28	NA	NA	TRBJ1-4	CASVQGINEKLFF	TGTGCCAGCGTCCAGGGGATTAATGAAAAACTGTTTTTT
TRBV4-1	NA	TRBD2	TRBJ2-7	CASSPLGRGSYEQYF	TGCGCCAGCAGCCCCTTAGGGCGGGGGAGCTACGAGCAGTACTTC